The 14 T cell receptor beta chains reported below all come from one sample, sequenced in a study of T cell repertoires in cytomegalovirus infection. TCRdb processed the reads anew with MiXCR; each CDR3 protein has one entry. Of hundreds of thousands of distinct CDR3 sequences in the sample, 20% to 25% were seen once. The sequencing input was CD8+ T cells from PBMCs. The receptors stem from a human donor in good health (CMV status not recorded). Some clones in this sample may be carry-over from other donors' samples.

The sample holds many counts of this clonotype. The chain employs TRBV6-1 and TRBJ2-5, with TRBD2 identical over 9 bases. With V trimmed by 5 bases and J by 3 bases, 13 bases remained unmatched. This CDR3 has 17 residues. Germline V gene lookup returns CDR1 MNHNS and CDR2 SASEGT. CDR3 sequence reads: CASSSLPLAGWEETQYF. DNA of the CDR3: TGTGCCAGCAGTTCCCTACCGCTAGCGGGGTGGGAAGAGACCCAGTACTTC.

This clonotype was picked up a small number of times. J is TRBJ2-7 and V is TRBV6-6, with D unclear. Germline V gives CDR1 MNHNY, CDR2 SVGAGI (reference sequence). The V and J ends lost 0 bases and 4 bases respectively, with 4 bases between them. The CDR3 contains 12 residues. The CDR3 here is CASSYSRYEQYF. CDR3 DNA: TGTGCCAGCAGTTACTCGCGATACGAGCAGTACTTC.

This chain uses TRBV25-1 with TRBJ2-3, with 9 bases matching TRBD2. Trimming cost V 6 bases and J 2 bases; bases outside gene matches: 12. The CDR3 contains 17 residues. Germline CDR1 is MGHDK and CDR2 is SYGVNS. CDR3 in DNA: TGTGCCAGCAGCCCGTCCCGCGGGGGGGCTTACACAGATACGCAGTATTTT. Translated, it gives CASSPSRGGAYTDTQYF.

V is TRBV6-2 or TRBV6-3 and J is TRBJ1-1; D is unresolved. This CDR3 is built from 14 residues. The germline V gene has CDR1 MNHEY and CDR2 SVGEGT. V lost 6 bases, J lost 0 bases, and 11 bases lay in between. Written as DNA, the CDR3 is TGTGCCAGCAGATCAGCCCTAATGAACACTGAAGCTTTCTTT. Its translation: CASRSALMNTEAFF.

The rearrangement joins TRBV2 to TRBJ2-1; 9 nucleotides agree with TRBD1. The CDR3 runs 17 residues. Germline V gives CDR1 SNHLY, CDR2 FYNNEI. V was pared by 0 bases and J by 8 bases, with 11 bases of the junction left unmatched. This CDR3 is CASSEAAGTGFRDEQFF. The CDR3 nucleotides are TGTGCCAGCAGTGAAGCCGCCGGGACAGGGTTTCGGGATGAGCAGTTCTTC.

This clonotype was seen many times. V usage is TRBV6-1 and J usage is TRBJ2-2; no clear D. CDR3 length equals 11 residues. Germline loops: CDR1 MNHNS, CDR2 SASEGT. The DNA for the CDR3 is TGTGGGATCGGTGACACCGGGGAGCTGTTTTTT. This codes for CGIGDTGELFF.

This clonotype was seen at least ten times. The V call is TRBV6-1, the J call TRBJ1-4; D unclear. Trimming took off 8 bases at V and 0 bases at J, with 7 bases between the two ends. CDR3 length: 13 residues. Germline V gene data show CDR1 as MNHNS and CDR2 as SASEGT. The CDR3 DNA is TGTGCCAGCCAGGCCGCAACTAATGAAAAACTGTTTTTT. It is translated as CASQAATNEKLFF.

The CDR3, as DNA: TGTGCCAGCAGCCAATATCATGATACGCAGTATTTT. Translated, it gives CASSQYHDTQYF. J is TRBJ2-3 and V is TRBV12-3 or TRBV12-4; D is uncertain. This CDR3 comprises 12 residues. V shed 6 bases and J shed 6 bases, with 10 bases lying between them.

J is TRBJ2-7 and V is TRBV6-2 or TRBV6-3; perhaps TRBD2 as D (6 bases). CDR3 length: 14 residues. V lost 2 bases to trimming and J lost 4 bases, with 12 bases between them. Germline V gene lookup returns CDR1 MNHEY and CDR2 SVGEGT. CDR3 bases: TGTGCCAGCAGTTACCCACCGGGAGCGTACGAGCAGTACTTC. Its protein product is CASSYPPGAYEQYF.

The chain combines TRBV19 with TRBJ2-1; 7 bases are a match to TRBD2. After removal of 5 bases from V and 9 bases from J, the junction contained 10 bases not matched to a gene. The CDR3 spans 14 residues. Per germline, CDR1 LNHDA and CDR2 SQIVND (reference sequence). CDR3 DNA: TGTGCCAGTAGTCTCCAGGGAGGGGAGGCTGAGCAGTTCTTC. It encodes CASSLQGGEAEQFF.

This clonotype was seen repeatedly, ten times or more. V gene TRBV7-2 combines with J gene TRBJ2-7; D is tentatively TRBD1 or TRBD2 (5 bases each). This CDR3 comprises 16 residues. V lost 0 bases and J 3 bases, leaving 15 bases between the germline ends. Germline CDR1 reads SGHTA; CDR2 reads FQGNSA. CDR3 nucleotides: TGTGCCAGCAGCTTAGCGGGGACCTTCCGCCTCTACGAGCAGTACTTC. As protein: CASSLAGTFRLYEQYF.

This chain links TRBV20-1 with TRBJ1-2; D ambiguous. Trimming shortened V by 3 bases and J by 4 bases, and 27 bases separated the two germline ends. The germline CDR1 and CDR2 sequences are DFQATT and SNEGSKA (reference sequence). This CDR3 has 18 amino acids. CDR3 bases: TGCAGTGCTAGTTACGACAATTGGCCAATTGACTCGAGCTATGGCTACACCTTC. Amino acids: CSASYDNWPIDSSYGYTF.

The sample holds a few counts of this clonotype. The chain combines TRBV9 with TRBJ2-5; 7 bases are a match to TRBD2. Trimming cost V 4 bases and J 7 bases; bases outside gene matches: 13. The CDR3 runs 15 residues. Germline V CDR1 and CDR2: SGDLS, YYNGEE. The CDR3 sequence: CASSPKTSRRGTQYF. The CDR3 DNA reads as TGTGCCAGCAGCCCGAAGACTAGCAGAAGGGGGACCCAGTACTTC. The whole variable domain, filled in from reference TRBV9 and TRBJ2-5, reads DSGVTQTPKHLITATGQRVTLRCSPRSGDLSVYWYQQSLDQGLQFLIQYYNGEERAKGNILERFSAQQFPDLHSELNLSSLELGDSALYFCASSPKTSRRGTQYFGPGTRLLVL.

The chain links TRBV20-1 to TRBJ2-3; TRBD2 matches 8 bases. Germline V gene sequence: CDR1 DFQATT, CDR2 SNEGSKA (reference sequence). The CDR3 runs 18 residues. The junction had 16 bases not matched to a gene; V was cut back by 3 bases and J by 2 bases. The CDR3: CSASSVGLDLPPTDTQYF. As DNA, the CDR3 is TGCAGTGCTAGTTCCGTGGGACTAGACCTTCCCCCCACAGATACGCAGTATTTT.